The clone carrying this TCR beta chain is classed as medium-sized. The library was built for alpha chains, so this beta chain is an off-target read and its size means little. Germline V gene lookup returns CDR1 WSHSY and CDR2 SAAADI. The CDR3 consists of 13 residues. V lost 6 bases to trimming and J lost 2 bases, with 10 bases between them. TCRdb processed the 5' RACE reads anew with MiXCR; each CDR3 protein has one entry. The table has more than 6,500 distinct CDR3 sequences, over 6.5% seen once. The data originate from a study of spatial heterogeneity in lung cancer. The overall study: Detection consistently yielded more beta chains than alpha chains. Each unique TCR and UMI combination was seen more than ten times on average in raw reads.

Time point of the sample: sample taken at primary tumor resection. Sequencing covered unsorted whole RNA taken from tumor, nontumor lung or frozen PBMC. The sequence came from a male donor with early-stage non-small cell lung cancer. The rearrangement joins TRBV10-2 to TRBJ1-1; TRBD1 might be the D (6 bases). The sample consisted of PBMCs, taken at surgery. The CDR3 DNA sequence: TGCGCCAGCAGATGGGGGCTTAACACTGAAGCTTTCTTT. It specifies CASRWGLNTEAFF.